This T cell receptor (beta chain) was obtained from a study of blood T cells in healthy people across ages. This clonotype was counted at least ten times. Using a J-beta primer mix together with a sample-barcoded 5' primer, a second PCR was run for roughly 6 to 12 cycles. A single record per CDR3 protein comes from TCRdb applying MiXCR to the 5' RACE reads. Of 1.8 million or so distinct CDR3 sequences listed, roughly two fifths are singletons. This CDR3 spans 14 amino acids. The V gene end was trimmed by 5 bases and the J gene end by 9 bases; junction bases not matched to a gene: 5. In germline, CDR1 is SNHLY, CDR2 FYNNEI.

This sequence joins TRBV2 and TRBJ2-1; 12 positions agree with TRBD2. Sequencing was performed on blood. This sequence was found in a human donor in good health. The CDR3 region has the DNA TGTGCCAGCAGTTCAAAACTAGCGGGGGGTGAGCAGTTCTTC. It codes for CASSSKLAGGEQFF.